This T cell receptor beta chain derives from a study of blood T cells in healthy people across ages. Study summary: With template switching, about one barcoded beta molecule was captured per two T cells. Findings of the study overall: Higher diversity, along with more naive CD4+ cells, distinguished long-lived donors from aged donors. A conclusive naive versus antigen-experienced comparison was prevented by the unsorted PBMCs.

The authors ran a second PCR of roughly 6 to 12 cycles using a sample-barcoded 5' primer and a J-beta primer mix. TCRdb re-analysed the 5' RACE reads in MiXCR, keeping a single row per CDR3 protein. This sample has more than 800,000 distinct CDR3 sequences, with 29% found just once. This clonotype occurred a few times. Its antigen remains unknown. The TCR originated in a woman of 80 years or more in good health. Material for sequencing was blood.

The CDR3 sequence is CASSYGDSYYGYTF. CDR3 coding DNA: TGTGCCAGCAGTTACGGGGACAGCTACTATGGCTACACCTTC. The chain joins TRBV28 to TRBJ1-2; TRBD1 matches at 7 bases. V lost 4 bases and J lost 3; bases outside the gene matches: 5. The CDR3 is 14 residues long. Germline V gene sequence: CDR1 MDHEN, CDR2 SYDVKM.